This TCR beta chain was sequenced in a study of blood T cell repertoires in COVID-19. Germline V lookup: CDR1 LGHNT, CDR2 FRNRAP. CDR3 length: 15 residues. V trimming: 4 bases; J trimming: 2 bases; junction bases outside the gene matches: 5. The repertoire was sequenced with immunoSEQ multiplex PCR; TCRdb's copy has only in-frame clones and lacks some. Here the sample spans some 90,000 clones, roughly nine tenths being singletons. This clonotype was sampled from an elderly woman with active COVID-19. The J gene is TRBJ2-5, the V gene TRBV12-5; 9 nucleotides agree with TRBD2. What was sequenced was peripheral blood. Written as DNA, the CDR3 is TGTGCTAGTGGTTCATTAGCGGGAGCGCAAGAGACCCAGTACTTC. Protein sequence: CASGSLAGAQETQYF.